A single sample is the source of the 16 T cell receptor beta chains below, sequenced in a study of blood T cells in healthy people across ages (dated by TCRdb to the mid-2010s). The library was generated by 5' RACE. Instrument used: Illumina HiSeq 2500. A second PCR of roughly 7 to 12 cycles was run with a J-beta primer mix and a sample-barcoded 5' primer. TCRdb applied fastp at Q25 and MiXCR to the public reads, then kept only in-frame beta chains. Identical CDR3 proteins give one entry, which carries the most common genes and DNA. This sample is represented by about 800,000 distinct CDR3 sequences; nearly 60% of them were singletons. Approximately 23% of the sample is taken by the ten largest. Specimen: blood. The source is a man aged 25 to 40 in good health.

As to this clonotype: A read error may account for a junction end that differs from germline. V usage is TRBV20-1 and J usage is TRBJ1-2; D is perhaps TRBD1 (5 bases). CDR3 size: 14 residues. CDR1 DFQATT and CDR2 SNEGSKA come from the germline V gene (reference sequence). The CDR3 DNA is TGCGGTGCTACCCAGGGAGCTGATTCCTATGGCTACACCTTC. Protein product: CGATQGADSYGYTF.

This chain joins TRBV14 and TRBJ2-5, with 8 positions matching TRBD1. Germline V lookup: CDR1 SGHDN, CDR2 FVKESK. This CDR3 is 15 amino acids long. Trimming removed 3 bases from V and 5 bases from J; junction bases left unmatched: 8. The CDR3 loop reads CASSHRTGGRETQYF. The CDR3 DNA reads as TGTGCCAGCAGCCATAGAACAGGGGGTCGGGAGACCCAGTACTTC.

The J gene is TRBJ2-3, the V gene TRBV20-1; D not resolved. This CDR3 contains 12 residues. The V end was cut by 5 bases, the J end by 2 bases, with 8 bases between. Germline V CDR1 and CDR2: DFQATT, SNEGSKA (reference sequence). The DNA for the CDR3 is TGCAGTGCTGACCTCAACACAGATACGCAGTATTTT. Protein: CSADLNTDTQYF.

The chain has TRBV7-2 and TRBJ2-1; the match to TRBD2 covers 14 bases. There are 14 residues in the CDR3. Germline-derived CDR1 and CDR2 are SGHTA and FQGNSA. CDR3 in DNA: TGTGCGACCGGGACTAGCGGGAGATACAATGAGCAGTTCTTC. Translating it yields CATGTSGRYNEQFF.

The V and J genes are TRBV29-1 and TRBJ2-7; 9 bases fit TRBD1. Germline V lookup: CDR1 SQVTM, CDR2 ANQGSEA. V gave up 7 bases and J gave up 2 bases; unmatched junction bases: 9. The CDR3 extends over 14 amino acids. The CDR3 coding sequence is TGCAGCGCCCGAGGGACAGGGAGAGCCTACGAGCAGTACTTC. Translation gives CSARGTGRAYEQYF.

CDR3 nucleotides: TGTGCCAGCAGCCAACGGAGGGCAGCCCCAAAGGAGGGTAACACTGAAGCTTTCTTT. It codes for CASSQRRAAPKEGNTEAFF. The V call is TRBV21-1, the J call TRBJ1-1. TRBV21-1 is assigned pseudogene status. This CDR3 has 19 residues.

The CDR3 nucleotides read TGCAGCGTTGAAGATCAGGGCAGGGAAGAGAATGGCTACACCTTC. It yields the protein CSVEDQGREENGYTF. The gene calls are TRBV29-1 and TRBJ1-2; the D gene is possibly TRBD1 (5 bases). The V end was cut by 0 bases, the J end by 6 bases, with 17 bases between. Germline CDR1 reads SQVTM; CDR2 reads ANQGSEA. This CDR3 comprises 15 residues.

This clonotype turned up a few times. The genes are TRBV20-1 and TRBJ1-2; possible D gene TRBD1, 6 bases. Germline lookup yields CDR1 DFQATT and CDR2 SNEGSKA (reference sequence). This CDR3 region has 14 residues. Trimming took off 3 bases at V and 3 bases at J, with 14 bases between the two ends. Here the CDR3 reads CSARGLDSYYGYTF. CDR3 DNA sequence: TGCAGTGCTAGGGGGTTGGACAGCTACTATGGCTACACCTTC.

This clonotype has only a few counts. V gene TRBV10-3 combines with J gene TRBJ2-1; 8 nucleotides line up with TRBD1. The CDR3 runs 14 residues. J lost 5 bases, V lost 10 bases, and 10 bases had no gene match. Germline values: CDR1 ENHRY, CDR2 SYGVKD. The chain's CDR3 is CATGTGRIDNEQFF. DNA of the CDR3: TGTGCCACAGGGACAGGACGAATCGACAATGAGCAGTTCTTC.

The chain couples TRBV5-1 to TRBJ2-6; D not resolved. The CDR3 totals 14 residues. Trimming stripped 6 bases from V and 1 base from J, with 8 bases between. Germline-derived CDR1 and CDR2 are SGHRS and YFSETQ. CDR3 loop: CASTLQSGANVLTF. The DNA of the CDR3 is TGCGCCAGCACTCTTCAATCTGGGGCCAACGTCCTGACTTTC.

The sample holds one count of this clonotype. The V and J genes are TRBV7-2 and TRBJ2-7; 8 bases align to TRBD2. Trimming removed 5 bases from V and 10 bases from J; junction bases left unmatched: 16. The CDR3 loop spans 15 amino acids. Per the germline V gene, CDR1 is SGHTA and CDR2 is FQGNSA. The CDR3 DNA sequence: TGTGCCAGCAGCCTGGGGACTAGACACTTGATGGCCCAGTACTTC. Translated, it gives CASSLGTRHLMAQYF.

The CDR3 region has the DNA TGCGCCAGCAGTGCGGCACTTGAGGTAATCCGGGATGGCTACACCTTC. This sequence encodes CASSAALEVIRDGYTF. J is TRBJ1-2 and V is TRBV10-2; D is undetermined. The V end was cut by 4 bases, the J end by 6 bases, with 21 bases between. The CDR3 runs 16 residues. The germline gives CDR1 WSHSY, CDR2 SAAADI.

The chain combines TRBV29-1 with TRBJ2-1, with TRBD2 matching 9 bases. Germline V CDR1 and CDR2: SQVTM, ANQGSEA. This CDR3 has 14 residues. J was trimmed by 13 bases and V by 7 bases; bases with no gene match: 17. CDR3 DNA: TGCAGCGCCGCAAGCGGGGGGAGACAAGAGACCCAGTTCTTC. Amino acid sequence: CSAASGGRQETQFF.

The sample holds a few counts of this clonotype. This chain joins TRBV25-1 and TRBJ2-1, with 9 bases fitting TRBD1. The CDR3 runs to 16 residues. The junction had 8 bases not matched to a gene; V was cut back by 4 bases and J by 4 bases. Germline CDR1 MGHDK, CDR2 SYGVNS. The CDR3 sequence: CASSGAGQGQYNEQFF. In DNA form, the CDR3 reads TGTGCCAGCAGTGGTGCGGGACAGGGACAGTACAATGAGCAGTTCTTC.

The rearrangement links TRBV27 to TRBJ2-3; D ambiguous. The germline CDR1 and CDR2 sequences are MNHEY and SMNVEV (reference sequence). The CDR3 totals 15 residues. The ends were cut back, 3 bases at V and 1 base at J, with 11 bases in the middle. CDR3 nucleotide sequence: TGTGCCAGCAGTTTTCGGCAGATAGGCACAGATACGCAGTATTTT. This translates into CASSFRQIGTDTQYF.

This chain connects TRBV2 to TRBJ2-3; TRBD1 matches 7 bases. Germline V gives CDR1 SNHLY, CDR2 FYNNEI. Trimming cost V 7 bases and J 2 bases; bases outside gene matches: 9. The length of the CDR3 is 15 residues. The CDR3 reads CASNLPGQNTDTQYF. The CDR3 DNA sequence: TGTGCCAGCAATCTCCCGGGACAGAACACAGATACGCAGTATTTT. Variable domain in full (rest from reference TRBV2 and TRBJ2-3): EPEVTQTPSHQVTQMGQEVILRCVPISNHLYFYWYRQILGQKVEFLVSFYNNEISEKSEIFDDQFSVERPDGSNFTLKIRSTKLEDSAMYFCASNLPGQNTDTQYFGPGTRLTVL.